One and the same sample provided the 31 T cell receptor beta chains below, sequenced in a study of response to subunit inactivated influenza vaccine. TCRdb re-derived calls from the RT-PCR reads in MiXCR, one entry per CDR3 protein. The sample shows 500,000 to 700,000 distinct CDR3 sequences, roughly 25% of them seen only once. These data were likewise used in another study, on T cells expressing NK-cell markers. That report notes: Libraries used 5'RACE template switching adding universal primer site and UMIs.

This sample comprised CD4+ T cells sorted from PBMCs, obtained approximately 12 days after vaccination. Every receptor here comes from a man aged 45-65 years who received an inactivated influenza vaccine.

This clonotype was seen a handful of times. For the CDR3, the DNA is TGCGCCAGCAGCCATACAGTCGGGGTCACTGAAGCTTTCTTT. Translated, it gives CASSHTVGVTEAFF. The chain recombines TRBV4-3 with TRBJ1-1, with unresolved D. CDR1 is LGHNA and CDR2 is YSLEER in the germline V gene. V was pared by 3 bases and J by 4 bases, with 12 bases between. The CDR3 sequence is 14 residues long.

Only a few counts were recorded for this clonotype. The gene calls are TRBV12-3 or TRBV12-4 and TRBJ2-3, with D possibly matching TRBD2 (5 bases). V dropped 4 bases and J dropped 2 bases, with 10 bases sitting between them. The CDR3 is made up of 14 amino acids. CDR3 residues: CASSSGSNTDTQYF. CDR3 sequence (DNA): TGTGCCAGCAGTTCGGGGTCAAACACAGATACGCAGTATTTT.

This clonotype showed up many times. The V and J genes are TRBV5-1 and TRBJ2-1, with a possible D match to TRBD2 (6 bases). CDR3 size: 12 residues. Trimming removed 4 bases at V and 8 bases at J, with 10 bases between. CDR1 is SGHRS, CDR2 YFSETQ, per germline. CDR3 sequence reads: CASSPEGHEQFF. CDR3 DNA sequence: TGCGCCAGCAGCCCGGAGGGGCATGAGCAGTTCTTC.

The gene calls are TRBV4-2 and TRBJ2-1; 9 nucleotides align to TRBD1. Germline V gene lookup returns CDR1 LGHNA and CDR2 YNFKEQ. V lost 1 base and J lost 4; bases outside the gene matches: 8. The CDR3 extends over 17 amino acids. The CDR3 DNA reads TGTGCCAGCAGCCAAGCCGGACAGGGGACCTTATACAATGAGCAGTTCTTC. Encoded protein: CASSQAGQGTLYNEQFF.

V usage is TRBV9 and J usage is TRBJ2-1, with D hard to call. CDR1 is SGDLS, CDR2 YYNGEE, per germline. The V end was cut by 0 bases, the J end by 2 bases, with 3 bases between. The CDR3 loop spans 13 amino acids. CDR3 in amino acids: CASSVAPYNEQFF. CDR3 DNA: TGTGCCAGCAGCGTAGCGCCCTACAATGAGCAGTTCTTC.

This clonotype was picked up a small number of times. J is TRBJ2-3 and V is TRBV25-1, with 9 nucleotides matching TRBD2. The V and J ends lost 5 bases and 6 bases, in that order; junction bases with no gene match: 6. The CDR3 has 14 residues. Germline CDR1 reads MGHDK; CDR2 reads SYGVNS. The CDR3 region has the DNA TGTGCCAGCAGTTTAGCGGGAGATGTTGATACGCAGTATTTT. Its translation: CASSLAGDVDTQYF.

The CDR3 DNA is TGCAGTGCTAGAGTTCAAGCAGATACGCAGTATTTT. The encoded protein is CSARVQADTQYF. This sequence joins TRBV20-1 and TRBJ2-3; D is uncertain. Germline V CDR1 and CDR2: DFQATT, SNEGSKA (reference sequence). Trimming removed 1 base at V and 4 bases at J, with 6 bases between. This CDR3 region has 12 residues.

The genes are TRBV11-1 and TRBJ2-7; 10 bases are shared with TRBD1. Germline V gene sequence: CDR1 SGHAT, CDR2 FQDESV (reference sequence). The junction had 9 bases not matched to a gene; V was cut back by 4 bases and J by 3 bases. This CDR3 is built from 16 residues. In DNA, the CDR3 is TGTGCCAGCAGCTCCTATGGGACAGGGGTCCGCTACGAGCAGTACTTC. The encoded protein is CASSSYGTGVRYEQYF.

J is TRBJ2-5 and V is TRBV5-1; D might be TRBD1 (6 bases). Germline V gene data show CDR1 as SGHRS and CDR2 as YFSETQ. V was trimmed by 4 bases and J by 4 bases, leaving 20 bases between them. This CDR3 spans 16 amino acids. This CDR3 reads CASSGGGNRVGETQYF. The DNA for the CDR3 is TGCGCCAGCAGCGGTGGGGGAAACAGGGTAGGAGAGACCCAGTACTTC.

This clonotype was found a few times. The chain employs TRBV5-1 and TRBJ2-5; D is uncertain. V shed 4 bases and J shed 5 bases, with 6 bases lying between them. Germline values: CDR1 SGHRS, CDR2 YFSETQ. This CDR3 comprises 11 residues. CDR3 region: CASSNDETQYF. CDR3 in DNA: TGCGCCAGCAGCAATGATGAGACCCAGTACTTC.

CDR3 protein: CASSPYREGQFF. CDR3 nucleotides: TGTGCCAGCTCACCATACAGGGAAGGGCAGTTCTTC. The V and J genes are TRBV18 and TRBJ2-1; weak D call: TRBD1 (6 bases). The CDR3 is made up of 12 amino acids. CDR1 KGHSH and CDR2 LQKENI come from the germline V gene. V was clipped by 2 bases and J by 12 bases, with 11 bases between them.

CDR3 nucleotide sequence: TGTGCCAGCAGTTATCAGCAGGGTCATGGCTACACCTTC. Protein: CASSYQQGHGYTF. This chain joins TRBV6-5 and TRBJ1-2, with D perhaps matching TRBD1 (5 bases). The germline V gene encodes CDR1 MNHEY and CDR2 SVGAGI. V lost 3 bases to trimming and J lost 6 bases, with 11 bases between them. This CDR3 contains 13 residues.

This clonotype appeared many times. The rearrangement uses TRBV27 and TRBJ2-5, with D perhaps TRBD1 or TRBD2 (6 bases each). The CDR3 has 13 residues. Germline V gene sequence: CDR1 MNHEY, CDR2 SMNVEV (reference sequence). V dropped 3 bases and J dropped 5 bases, with 10 bases sitting between them. CDR3 protein: CASSFRRGETQYF. The CDR3 nucleotides read TGTGCCAGCAGTTTCAGGAGGGGGGAGACCCAGTACTTC.

This clonotype showed up many times. V usage is TRBV10-3 and J usage is TRBJ1-2; D is uncertain. CDR1 is ENHRY and CDR2 is SYGVKD in the germline V gene. This CDR3 comprises 15 residues. Trimming shortened V by 0 bases and J by 8 bases, and 16 bases separated the two germline ends. CDR3 sequence: CAISESISGVYGYTF. The CDR3 coding sequence is TGTGCCATCAGTGAGTCAATATCTGGGGTATACGGCTACACCTTC.

In its sample, this clonotype was seen a few times. This chain links TRBV5-1 with TRBJ2-7; D tentatively fits TRBD1 or TRBD2 (5 bases each). This CDR3 spans 15 amino acids. V lost 4 bases and J 1 base, leaving 15 bases between the germline ends. Germline values: CDR1 SGHRS, CDR2 YFSETQ. CDR3 coding DNA: TGCGCCAGCAGCGGGGGTGGAGGTTGGTCCTACGAGCAGTACTTC. It specifies CASSGGGGWSYEQYF.

This clonotype showed up just a few times. V gene TRBV10-3 combines with J gene TRBJ2-3; D is ambiguous. Per germline, CDR1 ENHRY and CDR2 SYGVKD. CDR3 length: 21 residues. Deletions cut 0 bases from V and 1 base from J, with 26 bases between. The CDR3 is CAISESDDTSVMDWGTDTQYF. The CDR3 DNA is TGTGCCATCAGTGAGTCCGACGATACATCGGTAATGGATTGGGGCACAGATACGCAGTATTTT.

This clonotype occurred a few times. J is TRBJ1-1 and V is TRBV12-3 or TRBV12-4; 12 bases match TRBD1. The length of the CDR3 is 16 residues. The V segment lost 2 bases and the J segment 11 bases; nucleotides outside the gene matches: 12. The CDR3 sequence: CASSLRIGTGGSGAFF. The CDR3 coding sequence is TGTGCCAGCAGTTTAAGGATCGGGACAGGGGGCTCGGGGGCTTTCTTT.

The rearrangement joins TRBV6-1 to TRBJ2-1; 10 nucleotides agree with TRBD2. V lost 6 bases to trimming and J lost 4 bases; unmatched junction nucleotides: 3. This CDR3 has 14 residues. Per germline, CDR1 MNHNS and CDR2 SASEGT. CDR3 protein: CASRKREGYNEQFF. Here the CDR3 DNA reads TGTGCCAGCAGAAAGCGGGAGGGATACAATGAGCAGTTCTTC.

This clonotype turned up a few times. This sequence joins TRBV7-2 and TRBJ1-3, with D possibly TRBD1 on 5 matching bases. Germline values: CDR1 SGHTA, CDR2 FQGNSA. V was shortened by 5 bases and J by 9 bases, with 17 bases between the two germline ends. This CDR3 is 14 amino acids long. Here the CDR3 DNA reads TGTGCCAGCAGCGCCCGGACGGGGACGGCCACCATATATTTT. Residues: CASSARTGTATIYF.

This chain joins TRBV6-2 or TRBV6-3 and TRBJ2-1; no firm D call. V was cut by 7 bases and J by 3 bases, with 16 bases left in between. Germline values: CDR1 MNHEY, CDR2 SVGEGT. The CDR3 has 15 residues. DNA for the CDR3: TGTGCCAGCACCCCCTCTGGTGCCTACTACAATGAGCAGTTCTTC. Encoded protein: CASTPSGAYYNEQFF.

The V call is TRBV4-3, the J call TRBJ2-1; 11 bases fit TRBD1. The CDR3 sequence is 15 residues long. V lost 0 bases to trimming and J lost 6 bases; unmatched junction nucleotides: 1. The germline gives CDR1 LGHNA, CDR2 YSLEER. Written as DNA, the CDR3 is TGCGCCAGCAGCCAAGATGGGACAGGGGGCAATGAGCAGTTCTTC. As protein: CASSQDGTGGNEQFF.

This clonotype was detected a few times. The rearrangement links TRBV7-9 to TRBJ1-2, with TRBD1 matching 10 bases. V shed 5 bases and J 7 bases; nucleotides not matched to a gene: 7. Germline V CDR1 and CDR2: SEHNR, FQNEAQ (reference sequence). The CDR3 sequence is 14 residues long. The DNA of the CDR3 is TGTGCCAGCAGCCAAGACAGGGGGCCAACTGGCTACACCTTC. Amino acid sequence: CASSQDRGPTGYTF.

This clonotype was counted many times. The V gene is TRBV7-2, the J gene TRBJ2-3; TRBD1 aligns across 7 bases. V was pared by 5 bases and J by 4 bases, with 9 bases of the junction left unmatched. Germline CDR1 SGHTA, CDR2 FQGNSA. The CDR3 loop spans 15 amino acids. Written as DNA, the CDR3 is TGTGCCAGCAGCCCCAACAGGGGCCCCCCAGATACGCAGTATTTT. It translates to CASSPNRGPPDTQYF.

With regard to this clonotype: Just one base apart from a much larger clone, this may be a read error. CDR3 loop: CASREDNSGNAIYF. The CDR3 nucleotides read TGTGCCAGCAGGGAAGATAACTCTGGAAACGCCATATATTTT. The chain links TRBV12-3 or TRBV12-4 to TRBJ1-3; D is undetermined. The CDR3 extends over 14 amino acids.

The chain combines TRBV12-3 or TRBV12-4 with TRBJ2-4; no clear D. V was pared by 10 bases and J by 5 bases, with 12 bases between. The CDR3 is 12 residues long. The CDR3 DNA follows: TGTGCCACCTCCCAGATCCAAAACATTCAGTACTTC. This translates into CATSQIQNIQYF.

The CDR3 reads CAWSDYRRTSGNYEQYF. The CDR3 DNA is TGTGCCTGGAGTGACTACCGACGGACTAGCGGGAATTACGAGCAGTACTTC. The rearrangement uses TRBV30 and TRBJ2-7; the match to TRBD2 covers 12 bases. The V gene end was trimmed by 1 base and the J gene end by 4 bases; junction bases not matched to a gene: 11. Germline V CDR1 and CDR2: GTSNPN, SVGIG (reference sequence). This CDR3 region has 17 residues. Supplemented by reference TRBV30 and TRBJ2-7, the full variable domain reads SQTIHQWPATLVQPVGSPLSLECTVEGTSNPNLYWYRQAAGRGLQLLFYSVGIGQISSEVPQNLSASRPQDRQFILSSKKLLLSDSGFYLCAWSDYRRTSGNYEQYFGPGTRLTVT.

This clonotype was seen a handful of times. The chain is built from TRBV20-1 and TRBJ1-1; D is uncertain. Germline V CDR1 and CDR2: DFQATT, SNEGSKA (reference sequence). This CDR3 is 13 amino acids long. The V end lost 3 bases, the J end lost 0 bases, and 8 bases lay between the germline ends. CDR3 DNA sequence: TGCAGTGCTAGGAGAGATTTGAACACTGAAGCTTTCTTT. Translated: CSARRDLNTEAFF.

This clonotype was counted only a few times. The genes are TRBV5-5 and TRBJ1-5; D gene ambiguous. Germline values: CDR1 SGHKS, CDR2 YYEKEE (reference sequence). With 4 bases removed from V and 5 bases from J, the gap between germline ends came to 10 bases. This CDR3 comprises 13 residues. Written as DNA, the CDR3 is TGTGCCAGCAGCACGGACGAGGATCAGCCCCAGCATTTT. Translation gives CASSTDEDQPQHF.

This rearrangement joins TRBV28 to TRBJ2-1, with TRBD2 matching over 10 bases. Trimming cost V 5 bases and J 6 bases; bases outside gene matches: 7. Germline loops: CDR1 MDHEN, CDR2 SYDVKM. This CDR3 comprises 15 residues. CDR3 protein: CASSNSGGFSNEQFF. The CDR3 DNA sequence: TGTGCCAGCAGTAATAGCGGGGGGTTCTCCAATGAGCAGTTCTTC.

This clonotype turned up a few times. The chain joins TRBV10-3 to TRBJ2-1, with D unclear. The CDR3 contains 12 residues. Trimming removed 3 bases at V and 8 bases at J, with 8 bases between. Germline CDR1 is ENHRY and CDR2 is SYGVKD. The CDR3 is CAISDLSDEQFF. CDR3 sequence (DNA): TGTGCCATCAGTGATTTGTCGGATGAGCAGTTCTTC.

This clonotype was detected only a few times. The genes are TRBV5-1 and TRBJ2-5, with D tentatively TRBD1 or TRBD2 (5 bases each). This CDR3 is 14 amino acids long. V dropped 7 bases and J dropped 2 bases, with 15 bases sitting between them. CDR1 is SGHRS, CDR2 YFSETQ, per germline. CDR3 nucleotide sequence: TGCGCCAGCGGACAAAATGGGGGACAAGAGACCCAGTACTTC. Protein product: CASGQNGGQETQYF. The complete variable domain, with remaining parts taken from reference TRBV5-1 and TRBJ2-5, reads KAGVTQTPRYLIKTRGQQVTLSCSPISGHRSVSWYQQTPGQGLQFLFEYFSETQRNKGNFPGRFSGRQFSNSRSEMNVSTLELGDSALYLCASGQNGGQETQYFGPGTRLLVL.